This T cell receptor (beta chain) was found in a study of persistence of HIV-infected CD4 T cells. This clone turned up a few times. Its antigen is not identified. The same CDR3 can be traced to other DNA sequences in this sample. The CDR3 loop spans 14 amino acids. V trimming: 6 bases; J trimming: 1 base; junction bases outside the gene matches: 3. From germline, CDR1 is MNHEY and CDR2 SVGAGI. Sequencing used immunoSEQ version 4 in survey mode. Assay used: immunoSEQ multiplex PCR; TCRdb lists only in-frame clones, some missing. The table lists 24,000 or so clones, around two thirds of them singletons. An overlapping HIV-1 Gag peptide pool stimulated these cells at approximately 0.91 ug/peptide/mL. CD4+ T cells upregulating both CD40 ligand and CD69 were sorted as responding cells. Undetectable plasma HIV-1 RNA below 50 copies/mL lasted at least 4 years.

This sample comprised CD4+ T cells sorted from PBMCs after 18-hour stimulation, obtained from a patient who received antiretroviral therapy. This receptor was identified in an adult man with HIV who was CMV-seropositive. The chain links TRBV6-5 to TRBJ1-2, with 9 bases that match TRBD1. CDR3: CASSWDRDNYGYTF. DNA of the CDR3: TGTGCCAGCAGCTGGGACAGGGATAACTATGGCTACACCTTC.